This T cell receptor beta chain was observed in a study of blood T cell repertoires in COVID-19. Study-wide context: COVID-19 samples, acute and convalescent, were from the United States, Italy and Spain.

Measured with immunoSEQ multiplex PCR; TCRdb has only the in-frame clones, and not every one. The table has under 250,000 clones, around 85% seen once. Sequencing used peripheral blood. The receptor was derived from an elderly man with acute or convalescent COVID-19.

CDR3: CATTSSGTNTEAFF. CDR3 bases: TGTGCCACCACGAGTTCAGGAACGAACACTGAAGCTTTCTTT. J is TRBJ1-1 and V is TRBV24-1; D call uncertain. CDR1 and CDR2 from the germline V gene are KGHDR and SFDVKD. Deletions cut 8 bases from V and 1 base from J, with 13 bases between. This CDR3 region has 14 residues.